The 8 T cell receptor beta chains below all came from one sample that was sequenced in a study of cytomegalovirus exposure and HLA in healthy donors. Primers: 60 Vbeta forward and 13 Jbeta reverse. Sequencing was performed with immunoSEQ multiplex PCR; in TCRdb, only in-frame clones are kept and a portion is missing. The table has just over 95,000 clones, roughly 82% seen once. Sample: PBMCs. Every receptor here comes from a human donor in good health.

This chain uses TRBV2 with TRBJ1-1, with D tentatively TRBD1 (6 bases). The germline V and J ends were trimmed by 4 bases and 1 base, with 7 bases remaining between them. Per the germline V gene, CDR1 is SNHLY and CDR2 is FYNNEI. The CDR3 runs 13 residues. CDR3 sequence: CASSVGGNTEAFF. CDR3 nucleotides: TGTGCCAGCAGTGTAGGGGGGAACACTGAAGCTTTCTTT.

The CDR3 loop is CAISDLYEQYF. CDR3 in DNA: TGTGCCATCAGTGACCTTTACGAGCAGTACTTC. The rearrangement uses TRBV10-3 and TRBJ2-7; D remains ambiguous. Looked up from germline, CDR1 is ENHRY and CDR2 is SYGVKD. The ends were cut back, 3 bases at V and 4 bases at J, with 4 bases in the middle. The CDR3 runs 11 residues.

The CDR3 region has the DNA TGTGCTAGTCTACTAGCGGGCCTCAGCTGGGAGACCCAGTACTTC. Translation: CASLLAGLSWETQYF. The chain couples TRBV12-5 to TRBJ2-5; TRBD2 agrees at 9 bases. Trimming at V came to 8 bases and at J to 5 bases, leaving 12 bases not matched to a gene. The CDR3 is 15 amino acids. Germline V gene data show CDR1 as LGHNT and CDR2 as FRNRAP.

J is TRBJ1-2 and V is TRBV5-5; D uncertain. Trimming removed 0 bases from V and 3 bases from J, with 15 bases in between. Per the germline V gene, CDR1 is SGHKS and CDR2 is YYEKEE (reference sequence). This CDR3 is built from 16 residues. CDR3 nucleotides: TGTGCCAGCAGCTTGGATCCCCACTCCATAGACTATGGCTACACCTTC. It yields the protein CASSLDPHSIDYGYTF.

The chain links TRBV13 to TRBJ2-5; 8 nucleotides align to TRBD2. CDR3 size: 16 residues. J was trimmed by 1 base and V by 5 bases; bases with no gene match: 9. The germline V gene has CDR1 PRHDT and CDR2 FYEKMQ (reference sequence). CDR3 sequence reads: CASSPPSGGGQETQYF. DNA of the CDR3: TGTGCCAGCAGCCCCCCCAGCGGGGGAGGCCAAGAGACCCAGTACTTC.

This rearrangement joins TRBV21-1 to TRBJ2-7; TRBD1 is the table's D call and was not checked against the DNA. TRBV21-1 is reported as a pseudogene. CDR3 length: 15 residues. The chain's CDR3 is CASSFRQGSSYEQYF. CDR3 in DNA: TGTGCCAGCAGCTTTCGACAGGGGAGCTCCTACGAGCAGTACTTC.

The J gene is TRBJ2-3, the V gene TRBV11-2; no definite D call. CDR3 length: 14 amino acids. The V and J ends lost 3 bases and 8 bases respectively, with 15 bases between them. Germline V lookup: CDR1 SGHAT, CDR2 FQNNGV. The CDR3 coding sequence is TGTGCCAGCAGCTTGGTCGGTTCACAGTCTACGCAGTATTTT. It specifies CASSLVGSQSTQYF.

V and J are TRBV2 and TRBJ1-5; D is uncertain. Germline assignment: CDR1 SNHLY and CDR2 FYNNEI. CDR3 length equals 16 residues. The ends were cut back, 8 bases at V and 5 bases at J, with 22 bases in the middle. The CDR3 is CASSRLGRARYQPQHF. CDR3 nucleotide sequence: TGTGCCAGCTCACGTTTGGGGAGGGCACGTTATCAGCCCCAGCATTTT.